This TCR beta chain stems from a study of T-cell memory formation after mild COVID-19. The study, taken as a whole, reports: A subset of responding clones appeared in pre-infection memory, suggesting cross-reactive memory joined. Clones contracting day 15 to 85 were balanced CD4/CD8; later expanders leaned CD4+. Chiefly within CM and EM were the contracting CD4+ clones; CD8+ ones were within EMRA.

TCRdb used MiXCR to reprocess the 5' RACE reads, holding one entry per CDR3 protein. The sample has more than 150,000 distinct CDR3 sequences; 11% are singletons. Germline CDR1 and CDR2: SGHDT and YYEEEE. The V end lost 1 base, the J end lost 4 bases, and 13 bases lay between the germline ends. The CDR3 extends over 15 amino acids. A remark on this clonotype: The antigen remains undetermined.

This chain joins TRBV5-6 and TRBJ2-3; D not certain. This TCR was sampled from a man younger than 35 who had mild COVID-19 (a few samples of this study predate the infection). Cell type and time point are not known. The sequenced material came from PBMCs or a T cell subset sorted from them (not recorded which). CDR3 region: CASSLPGLASDTQYF. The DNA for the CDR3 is TGTGCCAGCAGCTTGCCGGGTCTTGCCTCAGATACGCAGTATTTT.